The T cell receptor (beta chain) described here comes from a study of HIV-infected patients and healthy controls. The repertoire came from unfractionated whole blood and reflected all unsorted peripheral T cells. Reverse transcription used 450 to 500 ng RNA and constant-region primers for alpha and beta. Using multiplexing indices, alpha and beta chain libraries were generated apart by chain-specific third strand synthesis. A 5' RACE adapter with a random hexamer and the SP2 primer site was joined to cDNA. TCRdb itself ran the 5' RACE reads through MiXCR, one entry per CDR3 protein. The top ten clones hold roughly 11% of a sample with some 20,000 distinct CDR3 sequences, 10% to 15% of them seen once. Study-level findings and limits: Eight alpha and eight beta V genes differed significantly in mean usage between HIV-infected patients and controls.

Germline V gene lookup returns CDR1 SGHAT and CDR2 FQNNGV. V lost 5 bases, J lost 3 bases, and 16 bases lay in between. The CDR3 runs 16 residues. There are a few counts of this clonotype. Its antigen is undetermined. The chain combines TRBV11-2 with TRBJ1-4; D is unresolved. Sequencing input: blood. This clonotype originated in an adult in good health. CDR3 sequence (DNA): TGTGCCAGCAGCCTCCCCAAGAGGGAACCTAATGAAAAACTGTTTTTT. As protein: CASSLPKREPNEKLFF.